The T cell receptor (beta chain) under discussion was sequenced for a study of early T cells in non-severe SARS-CoV-2 infection. Study as a whole: The chains were unpaired, and the sequenced material was bulk RNA from unsorted whole blood.

Deletions cut 6 bases from V and 7 bases from J, with 15 bases between. The CDR3 contains 12 residues. Per the germline V gene, CDR1 is SQVTM and CDR2 is ANQGSEA. This clonotype was detected many times. Each CDR3 protein is one row after TCRdb ran MiXCR on the 5' RACE reads. The sample includes about 48,000 distinct CDR3 sequences, roughly 6.2% of them seen just once. Source: whole blood, taken at baseline. J is TRBJ1-2 and V is TRBV29-1, with a possible D match to TRBD1 (5 bases). The clonotype was recovered from an adult who was a healthcare worker with PCR-confirmed SARS-CoV-2 infection or an uninfected control (not recorded which). The CDR3 protein is CSVVDGGSGYTF. Written as DNA, the CDR3 is TGCAGCGTGGTGGACGGGGGAAGTGGCTACACCTTC.